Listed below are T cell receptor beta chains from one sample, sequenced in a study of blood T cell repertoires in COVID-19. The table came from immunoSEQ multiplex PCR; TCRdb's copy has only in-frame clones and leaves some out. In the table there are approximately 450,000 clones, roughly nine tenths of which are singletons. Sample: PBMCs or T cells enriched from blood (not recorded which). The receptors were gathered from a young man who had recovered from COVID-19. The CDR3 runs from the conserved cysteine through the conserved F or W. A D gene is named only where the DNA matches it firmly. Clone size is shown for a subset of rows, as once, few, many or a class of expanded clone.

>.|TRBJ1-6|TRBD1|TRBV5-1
TGCGCCAGCAGCCCCGGACAGGTTCATAATTCACCCCTCCACTTT
CASSPGQVHNSPLHF
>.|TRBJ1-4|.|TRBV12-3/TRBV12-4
TGTGCCAGCAGTTTAGCGCAGGGGACGAAACTTTTTTTC
CASSLAQGTKLFF
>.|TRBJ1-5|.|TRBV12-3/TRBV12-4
TGTGCCAGCAGTAAACAGGGTCGGCAGCCCCAGCATTTT
CASSKQGRQPQHF
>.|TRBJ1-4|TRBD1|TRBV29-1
TGCAGCGTTGAGGGGGACAGGGATGAAAAACTGTTTTTT
CSVEGDRDEKLFF
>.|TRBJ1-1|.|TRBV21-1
TGTGCCAGCAGCAAAAAAGGGGGGACAGGAGTGAACACTGAAGCTTTCTTT
CASSKKGGTGVNTEAFF
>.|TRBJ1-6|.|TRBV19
TGTGCCAGTAAACAGTCTAATTCACCCCTCCACTTT
CASKQSNSPLHF
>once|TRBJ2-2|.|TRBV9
TGTGCCAGCAGCGTAGCTTCTGGCAGTGCGAACACCGGGGAGCTGTTTTTT
CASSVASGSANTGELFF
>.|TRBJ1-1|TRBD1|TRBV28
TGTGCCAGCAGTGGACAGGGCCTGAGCACTGAAGCTTTCTTT
CASSGQGLSTEAFF
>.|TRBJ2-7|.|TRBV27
TGTGCCAGCAGCAACCCCGGGACACCCCTGCGGGAGCAGTACTTC
CASSNPGTPLREQYF
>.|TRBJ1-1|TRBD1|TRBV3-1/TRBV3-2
TGTGCCAGCAGCCAAGACCCGGGACAGGGGAAGGCTGAAGCTTTCTTT
CASSQDPGQGKAEAFF
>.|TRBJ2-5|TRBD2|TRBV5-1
TGCGCCAGCAGCTTGGGAATAGCGGGGGGGCAAGAGACCCAGTACTTC
CASSLGIAGGQETQYF
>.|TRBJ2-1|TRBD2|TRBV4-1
TGCGCCAGCAGCCCCCGGACTAGCGGGAGTGGGAATGAGCAGTTCTTC
CASSPRTSGSGNEQFF
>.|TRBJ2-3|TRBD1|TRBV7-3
TGTGCCAGCAGCTTAGGGGACAGGGTGGGAGATACGCAGTATTTT
CASSLGDRVGDTQYF
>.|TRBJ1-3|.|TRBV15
TGTGCCACTACCACAGGCTTCTCTGGAAACACCATATATTTT
CATTTGFSGNTIYF
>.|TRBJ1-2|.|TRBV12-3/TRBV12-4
TGTGCCAGCAGTTTGGCAGGCTCGAGTGGCTACACCTTC
CASSLAGSSGYTF
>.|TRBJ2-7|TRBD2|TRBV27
TGTGCCAGCGTCGGGGGGTGGGACGAGCAGTACTTC
CASVGGWDEQYF
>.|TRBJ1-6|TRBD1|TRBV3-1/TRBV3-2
TGTGCCAGCAGCCCACCGTCTGACAGGGTGATGACACCCCTCCACTTT
CASSPPSDRVMTPLHF
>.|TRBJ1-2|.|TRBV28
TGTGCCAGCGTCACTCCCACGAACTATGGCTACACCTTC
CASVTPTNYGYTF
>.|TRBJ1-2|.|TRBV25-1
TGTGCCAGCAGTGGAGGTGAGCAGCTCTATGGCTACACCTTC
CASSGGEQLYGYTF
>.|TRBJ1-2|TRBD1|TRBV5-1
TGCGCCAGCAGCTTGGGGACAGGGAACTATGGCTACACCTTC
CASSLGTGNYGYTF
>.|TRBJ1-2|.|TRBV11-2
TGTGCCAGCAGCTCAAACTATGGCTACACCTTC
CASSSNYGYTF
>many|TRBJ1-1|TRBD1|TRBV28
TGTGCCAGCCGGGGACAGGGGTCCACTGAAGCTTTCTTT
CASRGQGSTEAFF
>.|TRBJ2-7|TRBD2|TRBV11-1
TGTGCCAGCAGCATGACTAGCGGGAGTCCACCCTACGAGCAGTACTTC
CASSMTSGSPPYEQYF
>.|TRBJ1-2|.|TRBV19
TGTGCCACTAAAGATGGGGGCAAGGTCGGCTACACCTTC
CATKDGGKVGYTF
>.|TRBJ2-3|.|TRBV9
TGTGCCAGCCAGTCAGATACGCAGTATTTT
CASQSDTQYF
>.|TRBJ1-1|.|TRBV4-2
TGTGCCAGCAGCCAAGAGGTACAGGGGAACACTGAAGCTTTCTTT
CASSQEVQGNTEAFF
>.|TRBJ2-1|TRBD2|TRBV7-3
TGTGCCAGCAGCCTATCCGGGACTATCAATGAGCAGTTCTTC
CASSLSGTINEQFF
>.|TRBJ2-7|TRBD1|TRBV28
TGTGCCAGCACCCTACAGGGGTCCACCTACGAGCAGTACTTC
CASTLQGSTYEQYF
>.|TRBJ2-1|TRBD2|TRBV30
TGTGCCCGGAGGGGACCACCGGGACTACCTCACTCCTACAATGAGCAGTTCTTC
CARRGPPGLPHSYNEQFF
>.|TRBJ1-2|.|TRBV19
TGTGCCAGTAGTATTGGGTCCGGGTACGAGGGCTACACCTTC
CASSIGSGYEGYTF
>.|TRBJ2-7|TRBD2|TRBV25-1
TGTGCCAGCAGTGAAGGGGGGACTAGCGGGGCCCCCTACGAGCAGTACTTC
CASSEGGTSGAPYEQYF
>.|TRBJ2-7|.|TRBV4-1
TGCGCCAGCAGCCAAGATGTTGGTAGCCTCGAGCAGTACTTC
CASSQDVGSLEQYF
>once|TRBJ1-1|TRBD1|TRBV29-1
TGCAGCGTTGATAGGACAGGGGGATTTAACACTGAAGCTTTCTTT
CSVDRTGGFNTEAFF
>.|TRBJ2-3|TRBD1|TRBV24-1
TGTGCCACCAGGGGGACAGGGGGACTCACAGATACGCAGTATTTT
CATRGTGGLTDTQYF